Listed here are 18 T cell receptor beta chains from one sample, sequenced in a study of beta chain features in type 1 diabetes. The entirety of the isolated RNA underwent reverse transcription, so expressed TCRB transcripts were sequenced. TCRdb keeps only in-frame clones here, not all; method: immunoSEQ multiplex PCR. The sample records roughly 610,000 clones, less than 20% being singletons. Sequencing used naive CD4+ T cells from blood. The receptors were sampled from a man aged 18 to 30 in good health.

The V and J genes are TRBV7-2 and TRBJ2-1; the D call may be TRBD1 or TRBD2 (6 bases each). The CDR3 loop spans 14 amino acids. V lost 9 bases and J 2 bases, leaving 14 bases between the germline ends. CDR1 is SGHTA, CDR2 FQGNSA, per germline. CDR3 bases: TGTGCCAGTGCCAGGGGCGGGACCTACAATGAGCAGTTCTTC. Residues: CASARGGTYNEQFF. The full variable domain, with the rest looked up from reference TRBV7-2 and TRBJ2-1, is GAGVSQSPSNKVTEKGKDVELRCDPISGHTALYWYRQSLGQGLEFLIYFQGNSAPDKSGLPSDRFSAERTGGSVSTLTIQRTQQEDSAVYLCASARGGTYNEQFFGPGTRLTVL.

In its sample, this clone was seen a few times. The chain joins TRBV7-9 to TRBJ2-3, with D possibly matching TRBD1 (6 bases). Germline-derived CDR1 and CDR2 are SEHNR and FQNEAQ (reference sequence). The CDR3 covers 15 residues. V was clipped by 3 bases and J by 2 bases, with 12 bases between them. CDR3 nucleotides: TGTGCCAGCAGCTTTCAGGGGCCGGCCACAGATACGCAGTATTTT. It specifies CASSFQGPATDTQYF.

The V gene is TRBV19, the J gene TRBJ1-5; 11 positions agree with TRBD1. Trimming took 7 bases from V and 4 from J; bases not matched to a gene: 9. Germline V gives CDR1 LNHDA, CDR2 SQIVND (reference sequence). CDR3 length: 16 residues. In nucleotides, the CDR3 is TGTGCCAGTACCCTAGTCGGACAGGGGGCTAATCAGCCCCAGCATTTT. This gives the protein CASTLVGQGANQPQHF.

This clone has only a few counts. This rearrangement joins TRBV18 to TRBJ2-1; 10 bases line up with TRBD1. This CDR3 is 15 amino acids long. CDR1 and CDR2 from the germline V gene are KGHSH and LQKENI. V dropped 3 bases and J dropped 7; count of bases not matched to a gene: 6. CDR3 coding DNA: TGTGCCAGCTCACCGCGACAGGGGGCATCGAATGAGCAGTTCTTC. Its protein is CASSPRQGASNEQFF.

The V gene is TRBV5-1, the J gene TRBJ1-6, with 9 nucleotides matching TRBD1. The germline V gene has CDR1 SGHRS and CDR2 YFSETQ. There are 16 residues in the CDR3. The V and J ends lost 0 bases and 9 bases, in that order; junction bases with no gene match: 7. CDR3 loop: CASSLVSGTGISPLHF. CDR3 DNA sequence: TGCGCCAGCAGCTTGGTTTCAGGGACAGGGATTTCACCCCTCCACTTT.

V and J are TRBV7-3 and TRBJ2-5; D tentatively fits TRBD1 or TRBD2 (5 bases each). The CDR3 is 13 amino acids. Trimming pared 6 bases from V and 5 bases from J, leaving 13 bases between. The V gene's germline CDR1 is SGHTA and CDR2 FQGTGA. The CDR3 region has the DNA TGTGCCAGCAGTCCGTTAGAGGGGGAGACCCAGTACTTC. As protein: CASSPLEGETQYF.

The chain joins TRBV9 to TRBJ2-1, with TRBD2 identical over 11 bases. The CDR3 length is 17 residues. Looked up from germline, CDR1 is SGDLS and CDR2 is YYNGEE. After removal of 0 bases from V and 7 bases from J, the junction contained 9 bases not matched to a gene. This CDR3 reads CASSVAPTASGRNEQFF. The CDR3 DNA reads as TGTGCCAGCAGCGTAGCTCCCACGGCTAGCGGGAGGAATGAGCAGTTCTTC.

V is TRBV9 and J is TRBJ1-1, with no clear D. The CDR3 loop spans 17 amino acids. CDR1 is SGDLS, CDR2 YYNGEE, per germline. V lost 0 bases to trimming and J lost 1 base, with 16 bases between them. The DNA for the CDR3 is TGTGCCAGCAGCGTAGTGGTGGGAAACCCTACGAACACTGAAGCTTTCTTT. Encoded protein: CASSVVVGNPTNTEAFF. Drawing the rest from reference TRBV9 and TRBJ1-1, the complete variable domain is DSGVTQTPKHLITATGQRVTLRCSPRSGDLSVYWYQQSLDQGLQFLIQYYNGEERAKGNILERFSAQQFPDLHSELNLSSLELGDSALYFCASSVVVGNPTNTEAFFGQGTRLTVV.

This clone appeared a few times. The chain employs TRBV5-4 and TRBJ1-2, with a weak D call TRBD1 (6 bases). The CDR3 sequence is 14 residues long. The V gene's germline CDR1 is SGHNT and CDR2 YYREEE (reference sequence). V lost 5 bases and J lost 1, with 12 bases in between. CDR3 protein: CASRERQDNYGYTF. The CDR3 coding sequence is TGTGCCAGCAGAGAAAGACAGGATAACTATGGCTACACCTTC.

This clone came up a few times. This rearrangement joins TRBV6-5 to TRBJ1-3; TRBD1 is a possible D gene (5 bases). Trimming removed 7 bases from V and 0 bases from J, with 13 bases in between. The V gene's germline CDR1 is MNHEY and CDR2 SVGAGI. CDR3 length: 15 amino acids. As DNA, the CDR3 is TGTGCCAGCAACCGGGACGGTAACTCTGGAAACACCATATATTTT. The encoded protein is CASNRDGNSGNTIYF.

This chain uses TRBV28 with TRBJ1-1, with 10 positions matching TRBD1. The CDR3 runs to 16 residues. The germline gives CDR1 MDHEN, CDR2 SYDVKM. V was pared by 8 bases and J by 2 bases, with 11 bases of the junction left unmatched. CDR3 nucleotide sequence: TGTGCCAGCCCCCGGACAGGGGGAGAGGTAAACACTGAAGCTTTCTTT. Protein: CASPRTGGEVNTEAFF.

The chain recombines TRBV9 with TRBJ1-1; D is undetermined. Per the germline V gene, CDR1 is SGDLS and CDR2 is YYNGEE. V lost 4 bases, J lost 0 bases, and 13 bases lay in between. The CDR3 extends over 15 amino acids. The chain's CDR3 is CASSLSTSMNTEAFF. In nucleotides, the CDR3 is TGTGCCAGCAGCCTATCCACATCGATGAACACTGAAGCTTTCTTT.

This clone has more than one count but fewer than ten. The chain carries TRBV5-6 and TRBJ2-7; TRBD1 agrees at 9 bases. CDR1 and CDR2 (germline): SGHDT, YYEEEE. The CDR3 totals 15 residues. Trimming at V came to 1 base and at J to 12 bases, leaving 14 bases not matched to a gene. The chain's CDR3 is CASSLYPGQGLVGYF. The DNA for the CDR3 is TGTGCCAGCAGCTTGTACCCGGGACAGGGTCTGGTAGGGTACTTC.

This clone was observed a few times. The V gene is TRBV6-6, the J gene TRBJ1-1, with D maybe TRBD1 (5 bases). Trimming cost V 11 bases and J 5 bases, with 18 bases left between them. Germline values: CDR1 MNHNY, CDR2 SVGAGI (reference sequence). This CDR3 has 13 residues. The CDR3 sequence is CAGARGAKTEAFF. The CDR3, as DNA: TGTGCCGGGGCTCGGGGAGCAAAGACTGAAGCTTTCTTT.

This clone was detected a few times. The CDR3 DNA sequence: TGTGCCAGCACTCTGGGGAAGTTCCAAGAGACCCAGTACTTC. This gives the protein CASTLGKFQETQYF. The gene calls are TRBV11-1 and TRBJ2-5, with unresolved D. Germline CDR1 SGHAT, CDR2 FQDESV (reference sequence). The V end lost 7 bases, the J end lost 1 base, and 13 bases lay between the germline ends. There are 14 residues in the CDR3.

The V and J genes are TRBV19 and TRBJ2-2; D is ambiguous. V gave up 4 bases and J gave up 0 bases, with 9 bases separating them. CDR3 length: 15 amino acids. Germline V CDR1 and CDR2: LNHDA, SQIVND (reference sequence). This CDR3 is CASSKENPNTGELFF. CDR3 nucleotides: TGTGCCAGTAGTAAGGAGAACCCGAACACCGGGGAGCTGTTTTTT.

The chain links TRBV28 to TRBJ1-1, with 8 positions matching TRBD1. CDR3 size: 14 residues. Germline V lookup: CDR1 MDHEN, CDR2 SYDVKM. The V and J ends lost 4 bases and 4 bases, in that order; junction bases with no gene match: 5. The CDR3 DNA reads TGTGCCAGCAGTTCCTTACAGGGGGGCACTGAAGCTTTCTTT. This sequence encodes CASSSLQGGTEAFF.

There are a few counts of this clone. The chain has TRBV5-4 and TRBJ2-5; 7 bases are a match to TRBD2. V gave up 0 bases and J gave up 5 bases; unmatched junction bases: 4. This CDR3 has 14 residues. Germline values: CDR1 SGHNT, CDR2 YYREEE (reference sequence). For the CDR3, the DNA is TGTGCCAGCAGCTTGGGGGGAGGGACGGAGACCCAGTACTTC. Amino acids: CASSLGGGTETQYF.